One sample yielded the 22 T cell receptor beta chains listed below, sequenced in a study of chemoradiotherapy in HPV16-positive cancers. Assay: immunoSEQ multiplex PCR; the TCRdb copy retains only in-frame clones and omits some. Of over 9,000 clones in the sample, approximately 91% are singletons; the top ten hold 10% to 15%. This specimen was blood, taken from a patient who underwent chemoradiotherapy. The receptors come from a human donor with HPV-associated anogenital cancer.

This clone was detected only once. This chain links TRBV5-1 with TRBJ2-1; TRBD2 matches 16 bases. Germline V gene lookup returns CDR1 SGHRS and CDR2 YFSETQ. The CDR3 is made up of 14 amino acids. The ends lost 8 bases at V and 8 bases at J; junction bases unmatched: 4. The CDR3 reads CASTGLAGGHEQFF. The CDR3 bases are TGCGCCAGTACGGGACTAGCGGGGGGGCATGAGCAGTTCTTC.

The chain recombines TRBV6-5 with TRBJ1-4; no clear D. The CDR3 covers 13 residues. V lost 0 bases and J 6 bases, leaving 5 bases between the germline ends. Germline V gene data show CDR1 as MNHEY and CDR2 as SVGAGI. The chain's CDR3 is CASSYSRDEKLFF. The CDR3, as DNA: TGTGCCAGCAGTTACTCCAGAGATGAAAAACTGTTTTTT.

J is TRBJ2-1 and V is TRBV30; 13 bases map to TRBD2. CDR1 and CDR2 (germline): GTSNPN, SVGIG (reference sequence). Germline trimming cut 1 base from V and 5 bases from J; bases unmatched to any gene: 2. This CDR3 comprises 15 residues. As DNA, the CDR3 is TGTGCCTGGAGTGGAGGACTAGCGGGAGACAATGAGCAGTTCTTC. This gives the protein CAWSGGLAGDNEQFF. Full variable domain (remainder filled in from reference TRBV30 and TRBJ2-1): SQTIHQWPATLVQPVGSPLSLECTVEGTSNPNLYWYRQAAGRGLQLLFYSVGIGQISSEVPQNLSASRPQDRQFILSSKKLLLSDSGFYLCAWSGGLAGDNEQFFGPGTRLTVL.

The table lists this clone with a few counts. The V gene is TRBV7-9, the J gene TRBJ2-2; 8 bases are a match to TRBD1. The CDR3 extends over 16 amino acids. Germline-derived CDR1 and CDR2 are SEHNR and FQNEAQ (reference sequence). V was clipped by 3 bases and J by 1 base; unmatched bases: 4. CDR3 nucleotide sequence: TGTGCCAGCAGCTTTCGACAGGGGATGAACACCGGGGAGCTGTTTTTT. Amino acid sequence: CASSFRQGMNTGELFF.

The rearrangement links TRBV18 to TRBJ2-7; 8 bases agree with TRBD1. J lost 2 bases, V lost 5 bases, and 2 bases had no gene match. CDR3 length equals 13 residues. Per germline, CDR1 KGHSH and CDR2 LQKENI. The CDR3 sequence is CASSEDRAYEQYV. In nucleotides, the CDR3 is TGTGCCAGCTCAGAGGACAGGGCCTACGAGCAGTACGTC.

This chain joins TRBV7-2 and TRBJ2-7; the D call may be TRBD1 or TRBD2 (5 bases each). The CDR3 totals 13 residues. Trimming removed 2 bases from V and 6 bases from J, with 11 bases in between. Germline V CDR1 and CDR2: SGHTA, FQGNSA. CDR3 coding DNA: TGTGCCAGCAGCTTATTAGGGGCGGGCGAGCAGTACGTC. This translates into CASSLLGAGEQYV.

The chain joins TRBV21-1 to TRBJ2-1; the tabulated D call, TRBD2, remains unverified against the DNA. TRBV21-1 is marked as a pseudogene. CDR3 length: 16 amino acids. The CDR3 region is CASSLSGGNSYNEQFF. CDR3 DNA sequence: TGTGCCAGCAGCCTTAGCGGGGGGAACTCCTACAATGAGCAGTTCTTC.

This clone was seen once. The CDR3 loop is CASSEMRGYNEQFF. As DNA, the CDR3 is TGTGCCAGCAGTGAAATGAGGGGATACAATGAGCAGTTCTTC. The chain recombines TRBV6-1 with TRBJ2-1, with D tentatively TRBD1 or TRBD2 (5 bases each). The length of the CDR3 is 14 residues. The germline V gene encodes CDR1 MNHNS and CDR2 SASEGT. V shed 2 bases and J shed 4 bases, with 9 bases lying between them.

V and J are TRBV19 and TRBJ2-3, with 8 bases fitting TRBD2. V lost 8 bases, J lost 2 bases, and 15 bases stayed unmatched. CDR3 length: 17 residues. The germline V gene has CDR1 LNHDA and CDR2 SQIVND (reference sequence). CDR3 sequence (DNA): TGTGCCAGTGCCCCAGGGGCTAGCGGGTTGTACACAGATACGCAGTATTTT. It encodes CASAPGASGLYTDTQYF.

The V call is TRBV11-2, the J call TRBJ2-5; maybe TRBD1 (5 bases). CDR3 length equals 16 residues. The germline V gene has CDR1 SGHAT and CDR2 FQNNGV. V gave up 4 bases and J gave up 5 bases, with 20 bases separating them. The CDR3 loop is CASSYKRQFGTETQYF. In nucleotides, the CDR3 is TGTGCCAGCAGCTACAAACGACAGTTCGGAACGGAGACCCAGTACTTC.

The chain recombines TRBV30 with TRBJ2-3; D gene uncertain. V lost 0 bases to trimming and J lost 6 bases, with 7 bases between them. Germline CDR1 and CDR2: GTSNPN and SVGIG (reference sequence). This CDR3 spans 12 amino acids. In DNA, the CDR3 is TGTGCCTGGAGTGTTGTGGCCGATACGCAGTATTTT. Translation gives CAWSVVADTQYF. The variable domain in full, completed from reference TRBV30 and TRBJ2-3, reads SQTIHQWPATLVQPVGSPLSLECTVEGTSNPNLYWYRQAAGRGLQLLFYSVGIGQISSEVPQNLSASRPQDRQFILSSKKLLLSDSGFYLCAWSVVADTQYFGPGTRLTVL.

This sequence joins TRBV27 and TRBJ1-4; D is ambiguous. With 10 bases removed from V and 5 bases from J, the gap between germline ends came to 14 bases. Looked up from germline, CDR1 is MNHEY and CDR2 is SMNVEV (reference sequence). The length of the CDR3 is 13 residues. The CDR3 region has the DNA TGTGCCACCTGGACGGCAAGGAATGAAAAACTGTTTTTT. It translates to CATWTARNEKLFF.

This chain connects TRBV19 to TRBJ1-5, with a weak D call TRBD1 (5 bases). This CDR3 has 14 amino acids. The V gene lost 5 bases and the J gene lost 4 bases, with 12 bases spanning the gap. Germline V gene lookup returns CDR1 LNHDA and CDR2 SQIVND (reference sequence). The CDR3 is CASSGATINQPQHF. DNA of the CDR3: TGTGCCAGTAGTGGGGCTACTATTAATCAGCCCCAGCATTTT.

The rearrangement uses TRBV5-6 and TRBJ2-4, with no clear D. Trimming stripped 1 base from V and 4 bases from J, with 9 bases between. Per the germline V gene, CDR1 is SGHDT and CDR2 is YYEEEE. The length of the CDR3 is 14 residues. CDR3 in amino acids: CASSLRSTKNIQYF. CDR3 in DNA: TGTGCCAGCAGCTTGAGAAGTACGAAAAACATTCAGTACTTC.

CDR3 bases: TGTGCCAGCAGTGAAGACAGCCATCAGCCCCAGCATTTT. This translates into CASSEDSHQPQHF. The V call is TRBV2, the J call TRBJ1-5; D remains ambiguous. V was clipped by 1 base and J by 5 bases, with 6 bases between them. CDR3 length: 13 residues. Germline-derived CDR1 and CDR2 are SNHLY and FYNNEI.

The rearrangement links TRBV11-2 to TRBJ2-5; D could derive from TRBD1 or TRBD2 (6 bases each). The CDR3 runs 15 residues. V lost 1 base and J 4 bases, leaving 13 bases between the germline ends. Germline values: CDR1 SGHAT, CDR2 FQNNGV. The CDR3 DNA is TGTGCCAGCAGCTTAGGGGGGGCCGTGGGAGAGACCCAGTACTTC. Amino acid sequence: CASSLGGAVGETQYF.

The CDR3 nucleotides are TGTGCCAGCGACCGGGACAGGGGCGGGGAGACCCAGTACTTC. Amino acids: CASDRDRGGETQYF. The chain joins TRBV18 to TRBJ2-5; 10 nucleotides align to TRBD1. Unmatched junction bases numbered 8, after V lost 8 bases and J lost 5 bases. CDR3 size: 14 residues. Germline CDR1 KGHSH, CDR2 LQKENI.

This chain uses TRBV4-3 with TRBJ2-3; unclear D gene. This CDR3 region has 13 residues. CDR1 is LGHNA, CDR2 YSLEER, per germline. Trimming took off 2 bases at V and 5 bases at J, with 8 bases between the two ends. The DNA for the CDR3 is TGCGCCAGCAGCCAATCTACGGAAGATACGCAGTATTTT. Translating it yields CASSQSTEDTQYF.

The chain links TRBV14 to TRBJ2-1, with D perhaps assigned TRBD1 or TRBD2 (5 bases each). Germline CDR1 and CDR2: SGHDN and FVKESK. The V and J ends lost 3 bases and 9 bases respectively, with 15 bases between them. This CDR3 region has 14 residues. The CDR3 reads CASSQGSWDGEQFF. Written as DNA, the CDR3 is TGTGCCAGCAGCCAGGGCTCTTGGGACGGTGAGCAGTTCTTC.

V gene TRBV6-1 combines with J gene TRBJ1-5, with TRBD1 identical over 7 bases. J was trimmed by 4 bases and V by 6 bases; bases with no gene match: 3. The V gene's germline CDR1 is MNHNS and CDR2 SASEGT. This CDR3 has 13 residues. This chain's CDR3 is CASSGTANQPQHF. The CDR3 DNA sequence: TGTGCCAGCAGCGGGACAGCAAATCAGCCCCAGCATTTT.

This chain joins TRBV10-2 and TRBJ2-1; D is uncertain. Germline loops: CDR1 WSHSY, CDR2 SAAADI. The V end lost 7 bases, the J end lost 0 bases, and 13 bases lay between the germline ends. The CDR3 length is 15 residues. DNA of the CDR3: TGCGCCAGCACTCCTGGAGCCCCCTCCTACAATGAGCAGTTCTTC. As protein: CASTPGAPSYNEQFF.

The CDR3, as DNA: TGTGCCAGCAGTGAAACAGGGGGCGTTGGCTACACCTTC. It is translated as CASSETGGVGYTF. The gene calls are TRBV2 and TRBJ1-2; TRBD1 matches at 9 bases. J was trimmed by 7 bases and V by 2 bases; bases with no gene match: 2. Germline-derived CDR1 and CDR2 are SNHLY and FYNNEI. This CDR3 contains 13 residues.